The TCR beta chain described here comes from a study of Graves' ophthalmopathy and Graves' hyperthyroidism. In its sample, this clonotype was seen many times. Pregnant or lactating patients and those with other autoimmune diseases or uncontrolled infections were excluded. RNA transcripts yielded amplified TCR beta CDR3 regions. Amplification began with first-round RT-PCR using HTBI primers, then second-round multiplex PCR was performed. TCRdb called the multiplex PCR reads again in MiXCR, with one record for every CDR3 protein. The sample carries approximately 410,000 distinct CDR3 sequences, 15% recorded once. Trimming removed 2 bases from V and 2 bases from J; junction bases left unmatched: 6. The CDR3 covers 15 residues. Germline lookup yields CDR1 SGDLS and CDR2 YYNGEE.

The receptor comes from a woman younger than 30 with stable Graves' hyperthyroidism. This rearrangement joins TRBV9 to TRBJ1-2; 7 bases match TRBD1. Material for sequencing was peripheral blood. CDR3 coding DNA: TGTGCCAGCAGCGTGGACGAGGGGGCGAACTATGGCTACACCTTC. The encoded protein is CASSVDEGANYGYTF.